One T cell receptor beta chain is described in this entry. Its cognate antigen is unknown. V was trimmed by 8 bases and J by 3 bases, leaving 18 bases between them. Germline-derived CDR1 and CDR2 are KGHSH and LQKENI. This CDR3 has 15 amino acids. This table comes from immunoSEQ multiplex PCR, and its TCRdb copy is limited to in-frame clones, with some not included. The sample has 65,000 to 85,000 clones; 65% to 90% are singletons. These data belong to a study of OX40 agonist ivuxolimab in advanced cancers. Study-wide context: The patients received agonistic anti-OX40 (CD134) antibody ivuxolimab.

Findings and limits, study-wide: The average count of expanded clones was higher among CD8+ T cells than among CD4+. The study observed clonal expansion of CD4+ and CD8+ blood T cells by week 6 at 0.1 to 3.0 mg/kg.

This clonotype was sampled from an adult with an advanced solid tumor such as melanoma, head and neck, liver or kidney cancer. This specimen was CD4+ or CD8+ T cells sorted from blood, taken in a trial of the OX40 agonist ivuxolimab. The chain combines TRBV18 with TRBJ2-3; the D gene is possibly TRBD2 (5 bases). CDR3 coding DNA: TGTGCCAGCCCGCCAGAGGGAATTTTGACAGATACGCAGTATTTT. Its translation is CASPPEGILTDTQYF.